This T cell receptor beta chain comes out of a study of shared clonotypes between healthy human individuals. Study-level results: Donor scarcity curtailed the genetic and exposure-history diversity represented herein. Sorted-subset samples were not fully sequenced, rarefaction indicated. Researchers sampled only blood; tissue repertoires likely differ.

The ends lost 5 bases at V and 1 base at J; junction bases unmatched: 5. CDR1 and CDR2 (germline): SGHTA, FQGTGA. The CDR3 sequence is 15 residues long. About this clone itself: Antigen unknown.

Splitting of CD4+ cells produced CD45RA+ naive and CD45RA-negative memory subsets. Sequencing used immunoSEQ multiplex PCR; TCRdb keeps in-frame clones, though not all of them. The sample includes millions of clones, 93% seen only once; the top ten take 0.39%. This receptor was taken from a man aged 18 to 29 in good health. Some clones in this sample may be carry-over from other donors' samples. V and J are TRBV7-3 and TRBJ2-1; 7 bases match TRBD2. Material: naive CD4+ T cells from PBMCs. Subset given: CD45RA+ positively selected. CDR3 region: CASSPGLTSYNEQFF. The CDR3 DNA sequence: TGTGCCAGCAGCCCGGGACTAACTTCCTACAATGAGCAGTTCTTC.